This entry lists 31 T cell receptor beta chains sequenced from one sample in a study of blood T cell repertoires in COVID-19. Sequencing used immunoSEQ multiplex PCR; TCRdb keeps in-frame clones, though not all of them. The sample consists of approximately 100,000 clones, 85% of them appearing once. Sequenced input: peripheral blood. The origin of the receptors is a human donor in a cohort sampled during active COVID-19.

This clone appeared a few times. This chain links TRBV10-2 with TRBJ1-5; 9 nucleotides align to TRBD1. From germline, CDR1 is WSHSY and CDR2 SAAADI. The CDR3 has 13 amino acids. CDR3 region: CATGGQGNQPQHF. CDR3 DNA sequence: TGCGCAACAGGGGGACAGGGAAACCAGCCCCAGCATTTT.

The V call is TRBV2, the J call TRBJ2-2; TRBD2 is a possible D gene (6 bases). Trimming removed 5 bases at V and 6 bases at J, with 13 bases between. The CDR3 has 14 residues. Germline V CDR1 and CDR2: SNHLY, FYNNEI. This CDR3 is CASSWTITPGELFF. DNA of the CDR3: TGTGCCAGCAGTTGGACTATAACGCCCGGGGAGCTGTTTTTT.

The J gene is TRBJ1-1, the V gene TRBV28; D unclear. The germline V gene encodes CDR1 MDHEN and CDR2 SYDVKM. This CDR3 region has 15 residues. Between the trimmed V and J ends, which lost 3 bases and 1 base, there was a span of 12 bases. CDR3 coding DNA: TGTGCCAGCAGTTTTAACGCGGCCCAGAACACTGAAGCTTTCTTT. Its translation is CASSFNAAQNTEAFF.

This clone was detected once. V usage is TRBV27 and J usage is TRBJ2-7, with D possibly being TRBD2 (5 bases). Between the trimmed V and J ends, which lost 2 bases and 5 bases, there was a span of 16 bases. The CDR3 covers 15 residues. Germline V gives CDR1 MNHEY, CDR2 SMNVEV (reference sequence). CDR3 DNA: TGTGCCAGCAGTTTAAGGCGGGTATTCCTCGACGAGCAGTACTTC. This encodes CASSLRRVFLDEQYF.

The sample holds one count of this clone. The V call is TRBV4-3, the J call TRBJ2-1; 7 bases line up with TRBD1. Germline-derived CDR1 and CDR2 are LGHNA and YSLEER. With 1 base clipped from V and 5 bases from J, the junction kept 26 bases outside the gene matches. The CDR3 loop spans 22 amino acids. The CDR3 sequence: CASSQVAPGRGYMGTRNNEQFF. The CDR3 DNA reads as TGCGCCAGCAGCCAAGTTGCCCCCGGCAGGGGGTATATGGGGACCCGAAACAATGAGCAGTTCTTC.

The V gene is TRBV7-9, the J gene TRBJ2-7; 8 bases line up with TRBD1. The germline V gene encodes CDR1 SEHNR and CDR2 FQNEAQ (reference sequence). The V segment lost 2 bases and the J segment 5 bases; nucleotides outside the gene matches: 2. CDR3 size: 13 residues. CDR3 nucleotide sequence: TGTGCCAGCAGCTTACAGGGGGCTGACGAGCAGTACTTC. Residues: CASSLQGADEQYF.

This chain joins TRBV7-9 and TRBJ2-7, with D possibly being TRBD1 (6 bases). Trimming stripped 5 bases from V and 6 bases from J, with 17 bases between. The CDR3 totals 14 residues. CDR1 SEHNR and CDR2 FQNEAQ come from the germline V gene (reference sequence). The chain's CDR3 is CASSPAQGIGEQYF. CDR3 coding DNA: TGTGCCAGCAGCCCCGCACAGGGTATAGGCGAGCAGTACTTC. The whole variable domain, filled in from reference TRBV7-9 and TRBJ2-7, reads DTGVSQNPRHKITKRGQNVTFRCDPISEHNRLYWYRQTLGQGPEFLTYFQNEAQLEKSRLLSDRFSAERPKGSFSTLEIQRTEQGDSAMYLCASSPAQGIGEQYFGPGTRLTVT.

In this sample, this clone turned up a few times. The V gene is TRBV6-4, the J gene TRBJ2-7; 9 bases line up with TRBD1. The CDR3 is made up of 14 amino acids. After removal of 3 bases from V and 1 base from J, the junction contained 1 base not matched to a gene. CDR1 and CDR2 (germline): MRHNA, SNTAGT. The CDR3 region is CASSEGQGSYEQYF. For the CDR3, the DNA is TGTGCCAGCAGTGAGGGACAGGGATCCTACGAGCAGTACTTC.

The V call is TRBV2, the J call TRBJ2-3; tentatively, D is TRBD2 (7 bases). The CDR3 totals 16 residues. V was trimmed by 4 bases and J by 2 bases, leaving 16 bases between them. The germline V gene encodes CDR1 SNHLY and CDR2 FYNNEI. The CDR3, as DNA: TGTGCCAGCAGTGGCGAGGGGGGGGGAAACACAGATACGCAGTATTTT. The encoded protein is CASSGEGGGNTDTQYF.

CDR3 bases: TGTGCCATCGGGCTTTCCCGGACTATTCTCTCTGGGGCCAACGTCCTGACTTTC. It translates to CAIGLSRTILSGANVLTF. The chain has TRBV10-3 and TRBJ2-6; possibly TRBD2 for D (6 bases). Germline CDR1 reads ENHRY; CDR2 reads SYGVKD. V lost 8 bases to trimming and J lost 0 bases, with 20 bases between them. The length of the CDR3 is 18 residues.

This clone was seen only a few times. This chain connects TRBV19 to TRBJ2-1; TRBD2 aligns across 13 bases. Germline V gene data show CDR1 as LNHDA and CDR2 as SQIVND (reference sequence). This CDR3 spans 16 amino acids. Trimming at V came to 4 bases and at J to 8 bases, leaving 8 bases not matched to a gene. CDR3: CASSSPGTSGTYEQFF. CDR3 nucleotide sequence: TGTGCCAGTAGTAGCCCCGGGACTAGCGGGACATATGAGCAGTTCTTC.

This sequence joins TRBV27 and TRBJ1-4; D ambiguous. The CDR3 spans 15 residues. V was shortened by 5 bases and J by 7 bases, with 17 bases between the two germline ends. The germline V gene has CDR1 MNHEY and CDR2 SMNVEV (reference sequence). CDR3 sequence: CASSPRPASGEKLFF. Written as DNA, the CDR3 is TGTGCCAGCAGTCCCAGACCGGCTAGCGGTGAAAAACTGTTTTTT.

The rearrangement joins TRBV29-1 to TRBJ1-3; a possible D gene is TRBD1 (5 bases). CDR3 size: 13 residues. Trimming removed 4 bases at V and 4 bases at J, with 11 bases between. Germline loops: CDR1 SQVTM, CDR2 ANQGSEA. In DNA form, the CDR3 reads TGCAGCGTTGTCCGGCAGGGCGGAAACACCATATATTTT. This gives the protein CSVVRQGGNTIYF.

CDR3 in amino acids: CASSPLSLGGRPGANVLTF. The CDR3 DNA is TGTGCCAGCTCACCACTGTCCTTAGGGGGCCGACCTGGGGCCAACGTCCTGACTTTC. V gene TRBV18 combines with J gene TRBJ2-6, with 7 positions matching TRBD1. CDR3 length equals 19 residues. Per germline, CDR1 KGHSH and CDR2 LQKENI. V shed 1 base and J 2 bases; nucleotides not matched to a gene: 11.

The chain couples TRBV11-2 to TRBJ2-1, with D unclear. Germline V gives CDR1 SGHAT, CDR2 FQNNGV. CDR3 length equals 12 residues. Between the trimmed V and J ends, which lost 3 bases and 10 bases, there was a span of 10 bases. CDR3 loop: CASSFSWREQFF. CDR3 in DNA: TGTGCCAGCAGCTTCAGTTGGAGAGAGCAGTTCTTC. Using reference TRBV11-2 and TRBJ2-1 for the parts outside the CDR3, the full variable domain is EAGVAQSPRYKIIEKRQSVAFWCNPISGHATLYWYQQILGQGPKLLIQFQNNGVVDDSQLPKDRFSAERLKGVDSTLKIQPAKLEDSAVYLCASSFSWREQFFGPGTRLTVL.

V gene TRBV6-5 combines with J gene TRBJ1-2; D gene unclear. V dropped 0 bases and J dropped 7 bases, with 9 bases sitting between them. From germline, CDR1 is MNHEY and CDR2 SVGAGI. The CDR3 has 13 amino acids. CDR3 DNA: TGTGCCAGCAGTTACTCTAAAGAGGGTGGCTACACCTTC. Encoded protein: CASSYSKEGGYTF.

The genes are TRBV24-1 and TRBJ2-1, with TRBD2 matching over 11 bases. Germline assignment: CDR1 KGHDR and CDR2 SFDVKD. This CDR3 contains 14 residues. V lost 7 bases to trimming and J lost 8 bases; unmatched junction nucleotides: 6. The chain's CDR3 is CATRASGRFDEQFF. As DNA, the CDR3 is TGTGCCACCAGGGCTAGCGGGAGGTTCGATGAGCAGTTCTTC.

The DNA for the CDR3 is TGTGCCAGCATCTCCCGGGACAGGGGGTGCGCCCCTCAGTTCTTC. Its protein is CASISRDRGCAPQFF. J is TRBJ2-1 and V is TRBV6-5; 11 positions agree with TRBD1. CDR1 is MNHEY and CDR2 is SVGAGI in the germline V gene. The V and J ends lost 7 bases and 13 bases, in that order; junction bases with no gene match: 15. The CDR3 loop spans 15 amino acids.

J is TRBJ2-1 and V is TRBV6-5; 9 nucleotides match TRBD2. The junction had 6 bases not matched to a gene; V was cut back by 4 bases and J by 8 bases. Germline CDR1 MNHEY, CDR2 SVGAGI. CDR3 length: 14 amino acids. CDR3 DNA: TGTGCCAGCAGTTCACCTAGCGGGAAGGATGAGCAGTTCTTC. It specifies CASSSPSGKDEQFF.

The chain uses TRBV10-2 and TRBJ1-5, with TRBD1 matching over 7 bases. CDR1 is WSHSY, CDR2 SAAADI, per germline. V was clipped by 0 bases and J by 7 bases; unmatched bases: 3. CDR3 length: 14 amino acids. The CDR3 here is CASSESAGGQPQHF. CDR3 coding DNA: TGCGCCAGCAGTGAGTCGGCAGGGGGGCAGCCCCAGCATTTT.

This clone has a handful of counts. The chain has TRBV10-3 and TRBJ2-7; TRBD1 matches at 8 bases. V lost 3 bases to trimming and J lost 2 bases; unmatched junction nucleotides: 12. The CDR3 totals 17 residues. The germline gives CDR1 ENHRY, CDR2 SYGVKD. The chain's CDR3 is CAISEGTGLANAYEQYF. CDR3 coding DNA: TGTGCCATCAGTGAAGGGACAGGTCTGGCTAACGCCTACGAGCAGTACTTC.

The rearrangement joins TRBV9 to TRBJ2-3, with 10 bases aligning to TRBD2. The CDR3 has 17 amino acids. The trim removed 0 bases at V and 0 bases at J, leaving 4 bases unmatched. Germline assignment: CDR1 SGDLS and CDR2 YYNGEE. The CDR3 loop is CASSVGTSGASTDTQYF. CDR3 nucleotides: TGTGCCAGCAGCGTAGGGACTAGCGGAGCTAGCACAGATACGCAGTATTTT.

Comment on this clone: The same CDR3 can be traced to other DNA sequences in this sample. The CDR3 region has the DNA TGCGCCAGCAGCCCTGACAGATCCTATGGCTACACCTTC. Translated, it gives CASSPDRSYGYTF. V is TRBV5-1 and J is TRBJ1-2; possible D gene TRBD1, 5 bases. The CDR3 loop spans 13 amino acids. The V end was cut by 4 bases, the J end by 4 bases, with 11 bases between. Per the germline V gene, CDR1 is SGHRS and CDR2 is YFSETQ.

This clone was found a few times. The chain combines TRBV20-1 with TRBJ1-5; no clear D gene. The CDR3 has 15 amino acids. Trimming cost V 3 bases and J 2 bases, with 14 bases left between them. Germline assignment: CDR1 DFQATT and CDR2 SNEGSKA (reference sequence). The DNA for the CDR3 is TGCAGTGCTAGTCGTGGAGGGTCGGGCAATCAGCCCCAGCATTTT. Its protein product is CSASRGGSGNQPQHF.

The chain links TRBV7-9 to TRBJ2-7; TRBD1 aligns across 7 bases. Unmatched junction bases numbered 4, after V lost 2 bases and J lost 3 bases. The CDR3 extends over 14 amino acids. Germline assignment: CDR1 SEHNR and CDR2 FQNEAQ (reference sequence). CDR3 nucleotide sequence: TGTGCCAGCAGCTTACTCCGGGACAGCTACGAGCAGTACTTC. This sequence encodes CASSLLRDSYEQYF.

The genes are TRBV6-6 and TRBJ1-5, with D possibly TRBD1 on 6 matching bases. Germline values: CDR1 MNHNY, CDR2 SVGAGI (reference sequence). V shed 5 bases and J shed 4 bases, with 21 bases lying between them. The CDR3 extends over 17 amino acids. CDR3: CASSPMGGPQANQPQHF. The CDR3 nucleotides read TGTGCCAGCAGTCCCATGGGGGGGCCTCAAGCGAATCAGCCCCAGCATTTT.

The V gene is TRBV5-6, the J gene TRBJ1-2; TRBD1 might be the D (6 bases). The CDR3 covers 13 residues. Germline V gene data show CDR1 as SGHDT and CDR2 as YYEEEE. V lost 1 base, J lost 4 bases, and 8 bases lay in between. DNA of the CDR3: TGTGCCAGCAGCTTGAGGGGGATCTATGGCTACACCTTC. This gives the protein CASSLRGIYGYTF.

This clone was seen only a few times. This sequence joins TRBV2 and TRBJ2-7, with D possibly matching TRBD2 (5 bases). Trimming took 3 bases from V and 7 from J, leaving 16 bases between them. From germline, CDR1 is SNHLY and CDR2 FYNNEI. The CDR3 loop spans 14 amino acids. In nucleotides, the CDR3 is TGTGCCAGCAGTGAGAGGTACGGCGGGTGGGAGCAGTACTTC. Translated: CASSERYGGWEQYF.

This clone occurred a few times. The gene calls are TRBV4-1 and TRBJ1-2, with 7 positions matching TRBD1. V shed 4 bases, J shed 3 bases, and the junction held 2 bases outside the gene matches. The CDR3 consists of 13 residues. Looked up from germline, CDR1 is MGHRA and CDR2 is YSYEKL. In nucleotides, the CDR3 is TGCGCCAGCAGCCTCGGACAGGACTATGGCTACACCTTC. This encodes CASSLGQDYGYTF.

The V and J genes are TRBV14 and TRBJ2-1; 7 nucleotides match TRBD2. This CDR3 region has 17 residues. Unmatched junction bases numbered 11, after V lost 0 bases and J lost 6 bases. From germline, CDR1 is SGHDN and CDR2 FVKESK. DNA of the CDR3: TGTGCCAGCAGCCAAGAGCGGTGGGTGGGAGGGCCCAATGAGCAGTTCTTC. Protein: CASSQERWVGGPNEQFF.

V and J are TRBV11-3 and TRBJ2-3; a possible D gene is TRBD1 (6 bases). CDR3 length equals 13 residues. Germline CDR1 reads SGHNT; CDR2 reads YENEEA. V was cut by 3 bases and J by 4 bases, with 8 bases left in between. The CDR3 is CASSFQGSDTQYF. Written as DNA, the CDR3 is TGTGCCAGCAGCTTCCAGGGGTCAGATACGCAGTATTTT.